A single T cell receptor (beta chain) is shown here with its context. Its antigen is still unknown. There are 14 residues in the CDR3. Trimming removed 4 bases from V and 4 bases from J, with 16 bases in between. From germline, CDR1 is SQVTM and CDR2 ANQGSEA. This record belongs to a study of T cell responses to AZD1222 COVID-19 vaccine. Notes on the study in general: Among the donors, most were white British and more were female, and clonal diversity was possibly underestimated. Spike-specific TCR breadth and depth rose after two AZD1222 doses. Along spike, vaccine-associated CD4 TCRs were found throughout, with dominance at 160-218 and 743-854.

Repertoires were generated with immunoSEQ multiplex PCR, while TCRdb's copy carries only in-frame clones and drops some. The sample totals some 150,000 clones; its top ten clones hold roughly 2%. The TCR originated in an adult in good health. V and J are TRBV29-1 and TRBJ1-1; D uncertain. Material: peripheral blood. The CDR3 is CSVGAGVGSTEAFF. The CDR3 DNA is TGCAGCGTTGGGGCCGGGGTAGGGAGCACTGAAGCTTTCTTT.